This TCR beta chain stems from a study of T cell responses to AZD1222 COVID-19 vaccine. Worth noting for this clone: Its antigen is as yet unknown.

V lost 0 bases and J 7 bases, leaving 15 bases between the germline ends. Germline V CDR1 and CDR2: ENHRY, SYGVKD. CDR3 length equals 16 residues. Data came from immunoSEQ multiplex PCR; TCRdb stores just in-frame clones and leaves some out. The record lists 150,000 or so clones, of which the ten most abundant hold 2% to 2.5%. Overall study results and limits: Donor demographics were predominantly white British with a female majority; clonal diversity may be underestimated. Just a handful of people given AZD1222 tested seropositive at baseline. Unmutated variant regions are reportedly targeted by nearly half of spike-specific TCRs.

The TCR was taken from an adult in good health. The V call is TRBV10-3, the J call TRBJ1-4; a possible D gene is TRBD1 (6 bases). The specimen was peripheral blood. CDR3 amino acids: CAISESLGQGTEKLFF. CDR3 in DNA: TGTGCCATCAGTGAGTCGTTGGGCCAGGGGACTGAAAAACTGTTTTTT.